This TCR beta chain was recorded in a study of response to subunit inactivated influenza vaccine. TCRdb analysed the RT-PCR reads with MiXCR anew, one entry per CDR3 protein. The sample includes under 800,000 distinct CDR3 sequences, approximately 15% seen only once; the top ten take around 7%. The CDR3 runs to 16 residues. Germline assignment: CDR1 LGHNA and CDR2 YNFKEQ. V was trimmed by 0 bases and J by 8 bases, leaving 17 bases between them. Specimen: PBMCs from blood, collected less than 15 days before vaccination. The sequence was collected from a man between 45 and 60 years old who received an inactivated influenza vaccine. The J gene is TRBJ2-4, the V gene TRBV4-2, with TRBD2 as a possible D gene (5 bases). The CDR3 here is CASSQEEGRTSDIQYF. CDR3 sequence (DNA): TGTGCCAGCAGCCAAGAAGAGGGCAGGACCTCGGACATTCAGTACTTC.